This passage covers 24 T cell receptor beta chains from one sample sequenced in a study of blood T cell repertoires in COVID-19. Using immunoSEQ multiplex PCR, the repertoire was profiled, and TCRdb retains in-frame clones only, with some absent. Of 75,000 or so clones detected, over 75% appear once; the ten largest clones hold around 29%. The sequenced sample consisted of peripheral blood. These receptors all stem from a man between 50 and 59 years old with acute or convalescent COVID-19.

The chain combines TRBV9 with TRBJ1-2; TRBD1 matches 9 bases. The junction had 2 bases not matched to a gene; V was cut back by 3 bases and J by 5 bases. Per germline, CDR1 SGDLS and CDR2 YYNGEE. The CDR3 has 13 residues. The CDR3 DNA follows: TGTGCCAGCAGCGCCGGGACAGGGTATGGCTACACCTTC. Its protein is CASSAGTGYGYTF.

The chain carries TRBV7-2 and TRBJ2-1; possibly TRBD2 for D (5 bases). The CDR3 is 15 amino acids. Per germline, CDR1 SGHTA and CDR2 FQGNSA. V was clipped by 2 bases and J by 4 bases, with 12 bases between them. The CDR3 sequence: CASSLFAGQYNEQFF. The CDR3 DNA follows: TGTGCCAGCAGCTTATTCGCGGGTCAATACAATGAGCAGTTCTTC. Combining the CDR3 with reference TRBV7-2 and TRBJ2-1 gives the whole variable domain GAGVSQSPSNKVTEKGKDVELRCDPISGHTALYWYRQSLGQGLEFLIYFQGNSAPDKSGLPSDRFSAERTGGSVSTLTIQRTQQEDSAVYLCASSLFAGQYNEQFFGPGTRLTVL.

This clone showed up many times. The chain has TRBV5-4 and TRBJ2-2; tentatively, D is TRBD2 (5 bases). Germline assignment: CDR1 SGHNT and CDR2 YYREEE (reference sequence). This CDR3 contains 16 residues. Trimming removed 3 bases at V and 4 bases at J, with 16 bases between. In DNA form, the CDR3 reads TGTGCCAGCAGCTCGAAGGACTCTCCGGTCACCGGGGAGCTGTTTTTT. Translation: CASSSKDSPVTGELFF.

V usage is TRBV24-1 and J usage is TRBJ2-2; the D gene is possibly TRBD2 (6 bases). The V end lost 4 bases, the J end lost 0 bases, and 17 bases lay between the germline ends. The V gene's germline CDR1 is KGHDR and CDR2 SFDVKD. The CDR3 extends over 18 amino acids. CDR3 sequence: CATSDPKKGLPNTGELFF. The CDR3 DNA follows: TGTGCCACCAGTGACCCAAAAAAGGGACTCCCGAACACCGGGGAGCTGTTTTTT.

The CDR3 nucleotides are TGTGCCAGCAGTCTCATTCCGGGGGGGTACAATGAGCAGTTCTTC. Protein sequence: CASSLIPGGYNEQFF. The chain couples TRBV6-5 to TRBJ2-1, with 8 bases lining up with TRBD2. Looked up from germline, CDR1 is MNHEY and CDR2 is SVGAGI. This CDR3 is 15 amino acids long. V shed 5 bases and J 4 bases; nucleotides not matched to a gene: 7.

Here the CDR3 reads CASSTRDFNTQYF. The DNA of the CDR3 is TGTGCCAGCAGCACACGGGACTTTAATACGCAGTATTTT. V gene TRBV11-2 combines with J gene TRBJ2-3; tentative D call: TRBD2 (6 bases). CDR1 is SGHAT and CDR2 is FQNNGV in the germline V gene. The CDR3 totals 13 residues. The V and J ends lost 5 bases and 7 bases respectively, with 13 bases between them.

The genes are TRBV30 and TRBJ2-7, with D possibly matching TRBD1 (6 bases). V lost 7 bases and J 2 bases, leaving 12 bases between the germline ends. The germline CDR1 and CDR2 sequences are GTSNPN and SVGIG (reference sequence). CDR3 length equals 12 residues. In nucleotides, the CDR3 is TGTGCCTTCGGGGACACCGCCTACGAGCAGTACTTC. It encodes CAFGDTAYEQYF.

V and J are TRBV11-2 and TRBJ1-1; the D gene is possibly TRBD1 (6 bases). The CDR3 totals 14 residues. In germline, CDR1 is SGHAT, CDR2 FQNNGV. V was trimmed by 5 bases and J by 1 base, leaving 11 bases between them. This chain's CDR3 is CASSPSRGNTEAFF. For the CDR3, the DNA is TGTGCCAGCAGCCCTAGCAGGGGGAACACTGAAGCTTTCTTT.

The chain joins TRBV7-6 to TRBJ2-3; TRBD2 matches at 16 bases. V lost 3 bases, J lost 0 bases, and 3 bases stayed unmatched. Per the germline V gene, CDR1 is SGHVS and CDR2 is FNYEAQ. The CDR3 spans 18 residues. Here the CDR3 DNA reads TGTGCCAGCAGCTTCGGGACTAGCGGGGGGGAAAGCACAGATACGCAGTATTTT. Its translation is CASSFGTSGGESTDTQYF.

This rearrangement joins TRBV4-1 to TRBJ1-2; no reliable D call. The CDR3 is made up of 15 amino acids. V lost 4 bases to trimming and J lost 1 base, with 13 bases between them. Germline V gene data show CDR1 as MGHRA and CDR2 as YSYEKL. The CDR3 sequence is CASSLLLADNYGYTF. The DNA of the CDR3 is TGCGCCAGCAGCCTCTTATTAGCAGATAACTATGGCTACACCTTC.

The J gene is TRBJ2-3, the V gene TRBV19; 9 bases are shared with TRBD1. Germline-derived CDR1 and CDR2 are LNHDA and SQIVND (reference sequence). Germline trimming cut 4 bases from V and 5 bases from J; bases unmatched to any gene: 7. There are 15 residues in the CDR3. CDR3 amino acids: CASSKQGAPGDTQYF. CDR3 sequence (DNA): TGTGCCAGTAGTAAACAGGGGGCGCCGGGAGATACGCAGTATTTT. Full variable domain (rest looked up from reference TRBV19 and TRBJ2-3): DGGITQSPKYLFRKEGQNVTLSCEQNLNHDAMYWYRQDPGQGLRLIYYSQIVNDFQKGDIAEGYSVSREKKESFPLTVTSAQKNPTAFYLCASSKQGAPGDTQYFGPGTRLTVL.

Concerning this clone itself: This sample includes further DNA sequences coding for the same CDR3. The gene calls are TRBV27 and TRBJ2-7; D uncertain. The CDR3 is 13 amino acids. Germline lookup yields CDR1 MNHEY and CDR2 SMNVEV (reference sequence). V was cut by 5 bases and J by 1 base, with 9 bases left in between. CDR3 DNA sequence: TGTGCCAGCAGTCTTACAGATTCCTACGAGCAGTACTTC. Protein sequence: CASSLTDSYEQYF.

The chain is built from TRBV7-2 and TRBJ1-2; D is possibly TRBD1 (5 bases). CDR1 SGHTA and CDR2 FQGNSA come from the germline V gene. Trimming removed 7 bases from V and 2 bases from J, with 17 bases in between. The CDR3 covers 15 residues. The chain's CDR3 is CASIPRGRENYGYTF. Here the CDR3 DNA reads TGTGCCAGCATCCCAAGGGGCAGGGAAAACTATGGCTACACCTTC. Full variable domain (remainder filled in from reference TRBV7-2 and TRBJ1-2): GAGVSQSPSNKVTEKGKDVELRCDPISGHTALYWYRQSLGQGLEFLIYFQGNSAPDKSGLPSDRFSAERTGGSVSTLTIQRTQQEDSAVYLCASIPRGRENYGYTFGSGTRLTVV.

This chain connects TRBV19 to TRBJ1-3, with a weak D call TRBD1 (5 bases). Per the germline V gene, CDR1 is LNHDA and CDR2 is SQIVND (reference sequence). V lost 3 bases and J 0 bases, leaving 15 bases between the germline ends. The CDR3 totals 17 residues. The DNA of the CDR3 is TGTGCCAGTAGTATGTTCGGACAAGCCCTCTCTGGAAACACCATATATTTT. Translated: CASSMFGQALSGNTIYF.

The chain has TRBV3-1 (or the pseudogene TRBV3-2) and TRBJ1-2; D gene uncertain. This CDR3 has 13 amino acids. Germline V gives CDR1 LGHDT, CDR2 YNNKEL (reference sequence). V shed 1 base and J shed 8 bases, with 11 bases lying between them. In nucleotides, the CDR3 is TGTGCCAGCAGCCAAGTTCAGCGTCTCGGCTACACCTTC. This encodes CASSQVQRLGYTF.

The chain employs TRBV18 and TRBJ2-7, with a possible D match to TRBD2 (6 bases). Trimming removed 0 bases from V and 4 bases from J, with 16 bases in between. This CDR3 comprises 16 residues. Germline CDR1 reads KGHSH; CDR2 reads LQKENI. The CDR3 DNA is TGTGCCAGCTCACCACCGGTGGGGTCGGCGGGGTACGAGCAGTACTTC. Translation gives CASSPPVGSAGYEQYF.

The chain uses TRBV4-1 and TRBJ1-3; a possible D gene is TRBD1 (6 bases). Trimming took 4 bases from V and 0 from J, leaving 10 bases between them. CDR1 is MGHRA, CDR2 YSYEKL, per germline. The CDR3 sequence is 15 residues long. CDR3 coding DNA: TGCGCCAGCAGCCCCGGACAGATCTCTGGAAACACCATATATTTT. This gives the protein CASSPGQISGNTIYF.

The rearrangement links TRBV12-3 or TRBV12-4 to TRBJ1-5; D gene uncertain. This CDR3 has 13 residues. V gave up 3 bases and J gave up 5 bases, with 8 bases separating them. The CDR3 loop is CASSFEAHQPQHF. CDR3 coding DNA: TGTGCCAGCAGTTTCGAGGCTCATCAGCCCCAGCATTTT.

The chain employs TRBV7-2 and TRBJ2-7, with D perhaps matching TRBD2 (5 bases). V lost 4 bases and J 4 bases, leaving 11 bases between the germline ends. Germline V gene lookup returns CDR1 SGHTA and CDR2 FQGNSA. This CDR3 has 13 amino acids. The CDR3 region is CASSSRGGYEQYF. CDR3 DNA: TGTGCCAGCAGCTCCAGAGGAGGTTACGAGCAGTACTTC. The full variable domain, in which reference TRBV7-2 and TRBJ2-7 provide the parts outside the CDR3, is GAGVSQSPSNKVTEKGKDVELRCDPISGHTALYWYRQSLGQGLEFLIYFQGNSAPDKSGLPSDRFSAERTGGSVSTLTIQRTQQEDSAVYLCASSSRGGYEQYFGPGTRLTVT.

The chain is built from TRBV2 and TRBJ2-7; possible D gene TRBD1, 5 bases. Germline values: CDR1 SNHLY, CDR2 FYNNEI. This CDR3 is built from 13 residues. V lost 8 bases to trimming and J lost 3 bases, with 14 bases between them. CDR3 residues: CASSEVGDYEQYF. The CDR3 nucleotides are TGTGCCAGCTCTGAAGTAGGGGACTACGAGCAGTACTTC.

V gene TRBV5-1 combines with J gene TRBJ1-1; 7 bases match TRBD1. Trimming took 4 bases from V and 0 from J; bases not matched to a gene: 6. Germline loops: CDR1 SGHRS, CDR2 YFSETQ. This CDR3 contains 15 residues. The CDR3 sequence is CASSQGTAMNTEAFF. The CDR3 DNA reads as TGCGCCAGCAGCCAAGGGACAGCCATGAACACTGAAGCTTTCTTT.

The chain recombines TRBV9 with TRBJ1-2, with D hard to call. This CDR3 contains 15 residues. In germline, CDR1 is SGDLS, CDR2 YYNGEE. V lost 0 bases, J lost 2 bases, and 11 bases lay in between. The CDR3 DNA follows: TGTGCCAGCAGCGTAGACGGGGTGCGAAACTATGGCTACACCTTC. Its protein product is CASSVDGVRNYGYTF.

This clone has only one observation. V usage is TRBV19 and J usage is TRBJ2-3, with D possibly matching TRBD2 (6 bases). This CDR3 has 14 residues. The V gene lost 6 bases and the J gene lost 2 bases, with 12 bases spanning the gap. Germline CDR1 is LNHDA and CDR2 is SQIVND (reference sequence). CDR3 loop: CASRRAGNTDTQYF. The CDR3 nucleotides are TGTGCCAGTAGAAGGGCGGGGAACACAGATACGCAGTATTTT. The whole variable domain, remainder taken from reference TRBV19 and TRBJ2-3, is DGGITQSPKYLFRKEGQNVTLSCEQNLNHDAMYWYRQDPGQGLRLIYYSQIVNDFQKGDIAEGYSVSREKKESFPLTVTSAQKNPTAFYLCASRRAGNTDTQYFGPGTRLTVL.

CDR3 sequence: CASSYTGIEETQYF. The CDR3 DNA reads as TGTGCCAGCAGCTATACAGGGATAGAGGAGACCCAGTACTTC. This chain joins TRBV5-4 and TRBJ2-5, with D tentatively TRBD1 (6 bases). The CDR3 totals 14 residues. The germline V and J ends were trimmed by 3 bases and 5 bases, with 14 bases remaining between them. The germline CDR1 and CDR2 sequences are SGHNT and YYREEE (reference sequence).